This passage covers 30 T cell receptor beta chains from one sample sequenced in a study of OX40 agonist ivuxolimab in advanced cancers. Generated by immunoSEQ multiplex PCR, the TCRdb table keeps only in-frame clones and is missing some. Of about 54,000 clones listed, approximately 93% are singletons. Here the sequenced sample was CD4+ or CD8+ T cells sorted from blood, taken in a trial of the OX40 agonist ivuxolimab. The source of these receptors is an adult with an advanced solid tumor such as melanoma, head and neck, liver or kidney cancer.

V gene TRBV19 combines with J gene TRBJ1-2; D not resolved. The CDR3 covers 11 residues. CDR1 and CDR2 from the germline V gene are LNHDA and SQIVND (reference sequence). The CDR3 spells CVSGPIDGYTF. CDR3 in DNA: TGTGTCAGCGGACCAATCGATGGCTACACCTTC. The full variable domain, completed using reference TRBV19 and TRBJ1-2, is DGGITQSPKYLFRKEGQNVTLSCEQNLNHDAMYWYRQDPGQGLRLIYYSQIVNDFQKGDIAEGYSVSREKKESFPLTVTSAQKNPTAFYLCVSGPIDGYTFGSGTRLTVV.

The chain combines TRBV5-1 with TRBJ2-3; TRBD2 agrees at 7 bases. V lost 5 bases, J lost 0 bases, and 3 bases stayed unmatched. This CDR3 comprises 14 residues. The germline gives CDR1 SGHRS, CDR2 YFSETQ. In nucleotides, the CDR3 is TGCGCCAGCAGTGTGGGGGGGAGCACAGATACGCAGTATTTT. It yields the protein CASSVGGSTDTQYF.

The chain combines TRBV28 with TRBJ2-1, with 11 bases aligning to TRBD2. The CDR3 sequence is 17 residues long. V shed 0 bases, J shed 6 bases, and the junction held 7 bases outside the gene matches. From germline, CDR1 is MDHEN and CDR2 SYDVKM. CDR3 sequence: CASSLWDLAGGINEQFF. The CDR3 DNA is TGTGCCAGCAGTTTATGGGATCTAGCGGGGGGTATCAATGAGCAGTTCTTC.

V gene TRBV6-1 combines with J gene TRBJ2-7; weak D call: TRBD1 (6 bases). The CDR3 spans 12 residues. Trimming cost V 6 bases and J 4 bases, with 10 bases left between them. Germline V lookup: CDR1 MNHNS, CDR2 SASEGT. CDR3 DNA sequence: TGTGCCAGCAGGACGGACAGATACGAGCAGTACTTC. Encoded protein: CASRTDRYEQYF.

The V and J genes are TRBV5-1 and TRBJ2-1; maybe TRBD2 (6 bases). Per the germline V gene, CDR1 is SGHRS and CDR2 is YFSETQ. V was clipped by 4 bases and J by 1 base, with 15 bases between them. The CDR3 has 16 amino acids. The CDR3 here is CASSLLADLSYNEQFF. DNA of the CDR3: TGCGCCAGCAGCCTACTAGCTGACCTTTCCTACAATGAGCAGTTCTTC.

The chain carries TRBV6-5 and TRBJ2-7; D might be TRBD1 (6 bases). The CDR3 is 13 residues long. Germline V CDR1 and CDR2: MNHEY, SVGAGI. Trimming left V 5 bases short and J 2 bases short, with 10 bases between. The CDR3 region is CASSRTDTYEQYF. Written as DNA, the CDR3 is TGTGCCAGCAGTAGGACAGATACCTACGAGCAGTACTTC.

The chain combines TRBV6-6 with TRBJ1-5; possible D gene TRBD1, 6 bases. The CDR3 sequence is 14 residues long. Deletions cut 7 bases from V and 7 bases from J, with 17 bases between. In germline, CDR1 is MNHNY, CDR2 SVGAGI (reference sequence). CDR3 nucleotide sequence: TGTGCCAGCACACCCGAAGGGGGAGGCCAGCCCCAGCATTTT. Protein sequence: CASTPEGGGQPQHF.

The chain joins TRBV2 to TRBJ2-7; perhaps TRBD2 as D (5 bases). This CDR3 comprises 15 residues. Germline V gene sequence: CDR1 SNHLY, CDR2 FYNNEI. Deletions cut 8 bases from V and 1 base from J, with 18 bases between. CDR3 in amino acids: CASYNYPRESYEQYF. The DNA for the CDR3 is TGTGCCAGCTACAATTATCCACGGGAATCCTACGAGCAGTACTTC.

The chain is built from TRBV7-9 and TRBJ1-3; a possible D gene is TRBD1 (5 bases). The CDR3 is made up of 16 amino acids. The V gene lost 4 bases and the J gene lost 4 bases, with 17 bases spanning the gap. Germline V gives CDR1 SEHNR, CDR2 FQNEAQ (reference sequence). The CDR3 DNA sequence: TGTGCCAGCAGCTCACGCGCAGGGAAGGGAGGAAACACCATATATTTT. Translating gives CASSSRAGKGGNTIYF.

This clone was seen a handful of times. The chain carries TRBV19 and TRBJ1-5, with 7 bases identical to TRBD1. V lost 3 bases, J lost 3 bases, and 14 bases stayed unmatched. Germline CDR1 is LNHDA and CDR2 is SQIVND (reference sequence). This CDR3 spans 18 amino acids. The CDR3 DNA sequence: TGTGCCAGTAGTATCATGACTCTCCGACAGGGCACCAATCAGCCCCAGCATTTT. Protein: CASSIMTLRQGTNQPQHF.

CDR3 sequence reads: CASSSGPMAGDTGELFF. In DNA, the CDR3 is TGCGCCAGCAGCTCCGGCCCTATGGCAGGGGACACCGGGGAGCTGTTTTTT. The chain carries TRBV5-1 and TRBJ2-2, with D possibly TRBD1 on 6 matching bases. V shed 3 bases and J shed 3 bases, with 18 bases lying between them. The CDR3 consists of 17 residues. Germline V gives CDR1 SGHRS, CDR2 YFSETQ. Looking up the rest from reference TRBV5-1 and TRBJ2-2 gives the full variable domain: KAGVTQTPRYLIKTRGQQVTLSCSPISGHRSVSWYQQTPGQGLQFLFEYFSETQRNKGNFPGRFSGRQFSNSRSEMNVSTLELGDSALYLCASSSGPMAGDTGELFFGEGSRLTVL.

CDR3 region: CATSSLKTDRSRYEQYF. The CDR3 bases are TGTGCCACCAGCAGCCTCAAGACCGACAGGTCTCGATACGAGCAGTACTTC. This rearrangement joins TRBV15 to TRBJ2-7; D might be TRBD1 (6 bases). The CDR3 extends over 17 amino acids. Germline CDR1 is LNHNV and CDR2 is YYDKDF (reference sequence). Deletions cut 3 bases from V and 4 bases from J, with 22 bases between.

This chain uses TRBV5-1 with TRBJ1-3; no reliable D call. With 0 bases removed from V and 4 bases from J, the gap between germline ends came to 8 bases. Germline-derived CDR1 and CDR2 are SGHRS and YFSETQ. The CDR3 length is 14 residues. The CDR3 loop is CASSLGPVGNTIYF. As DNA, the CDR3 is TGCGCCAGCAGCTTGGGACCGGTCGGAAACACCATATATTTT.

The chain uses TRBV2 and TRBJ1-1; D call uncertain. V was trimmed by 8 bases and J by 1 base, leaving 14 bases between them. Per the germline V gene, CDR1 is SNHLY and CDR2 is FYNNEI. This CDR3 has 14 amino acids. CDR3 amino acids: CASPQTRANTEAFF. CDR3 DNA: TGTGCCAGCCCCCAGACACGGGCGAACACTGAAGCTTTCTTT.

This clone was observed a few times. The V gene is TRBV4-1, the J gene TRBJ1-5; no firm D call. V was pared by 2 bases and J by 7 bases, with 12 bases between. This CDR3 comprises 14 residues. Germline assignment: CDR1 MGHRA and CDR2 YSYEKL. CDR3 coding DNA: TGCGCCAGCAGCCAAAGCAGGTTACGGCAGCCCCAGCATTTT. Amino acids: CASSQSRLRQPQHF.

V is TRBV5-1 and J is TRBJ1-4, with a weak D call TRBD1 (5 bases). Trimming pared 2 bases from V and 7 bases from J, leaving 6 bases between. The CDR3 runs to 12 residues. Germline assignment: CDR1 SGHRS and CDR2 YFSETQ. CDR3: CASSLDSEKLFF. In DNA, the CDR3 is TGCGCCAGCAGCTTAGACAGTGAAAAACTGTTTTTT.

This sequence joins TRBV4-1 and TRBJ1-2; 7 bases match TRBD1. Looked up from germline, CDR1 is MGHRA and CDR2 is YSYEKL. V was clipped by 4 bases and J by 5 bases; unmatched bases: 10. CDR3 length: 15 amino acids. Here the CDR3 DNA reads TGCGCCAGCAGCCGTAGCGGGACAGTCTCGTATGGCTACACCTTC. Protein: CASSRSGTVSYGYTF.

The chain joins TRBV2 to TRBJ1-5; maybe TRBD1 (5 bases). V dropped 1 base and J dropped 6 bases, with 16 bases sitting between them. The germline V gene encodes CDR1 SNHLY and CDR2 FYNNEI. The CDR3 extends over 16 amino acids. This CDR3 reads CASSEVGGEGIQPQHF. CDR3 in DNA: TGTGCCAGCAGTGAAGTTGGAGGGGAGGGCATTCAGCCCCAGCATTTT.

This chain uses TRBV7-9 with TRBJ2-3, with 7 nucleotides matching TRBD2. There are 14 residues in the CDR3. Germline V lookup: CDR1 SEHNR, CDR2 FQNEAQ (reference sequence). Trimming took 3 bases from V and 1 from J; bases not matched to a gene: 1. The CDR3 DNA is TGTGCCAGCAGCTTTGGGGGGGGCACAGATACGCAGTATTTT. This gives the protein CASSFGGGTDTQYF.

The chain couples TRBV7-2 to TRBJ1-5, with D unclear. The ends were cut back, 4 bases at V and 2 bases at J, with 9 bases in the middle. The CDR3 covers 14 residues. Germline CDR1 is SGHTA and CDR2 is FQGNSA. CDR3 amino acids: CASSSDGGNQPQHF. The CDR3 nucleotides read TGTGCCAGCAGCTCGGACGGAGGCAATCAGCCCCAGCATTTT.

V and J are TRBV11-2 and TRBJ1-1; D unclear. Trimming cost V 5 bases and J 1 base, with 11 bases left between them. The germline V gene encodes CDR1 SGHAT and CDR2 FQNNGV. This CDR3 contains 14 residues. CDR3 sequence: CASSLTRGNTEAFF. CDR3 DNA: TGTGCCAGCAGCCTCACCCGGGGGAACACTGAAGCTTTCTTT.

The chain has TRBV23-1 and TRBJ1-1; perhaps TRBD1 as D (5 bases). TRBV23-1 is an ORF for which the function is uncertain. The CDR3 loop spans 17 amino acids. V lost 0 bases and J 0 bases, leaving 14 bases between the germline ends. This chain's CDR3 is CASSQSIQVVMNTEAFF. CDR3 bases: TGCGCCAGCAGTCAATCGATACAGGTCGTCATGAACACTGAAGCTTTCTTT.

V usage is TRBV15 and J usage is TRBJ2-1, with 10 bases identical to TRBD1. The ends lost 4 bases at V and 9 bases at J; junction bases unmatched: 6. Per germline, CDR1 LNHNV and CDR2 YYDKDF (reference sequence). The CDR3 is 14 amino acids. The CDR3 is CATSKSGQGFEQFF. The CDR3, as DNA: TGTGCCACCAGCAAATCGGGACAGGGGTTTGAGCAGTTCTTC.

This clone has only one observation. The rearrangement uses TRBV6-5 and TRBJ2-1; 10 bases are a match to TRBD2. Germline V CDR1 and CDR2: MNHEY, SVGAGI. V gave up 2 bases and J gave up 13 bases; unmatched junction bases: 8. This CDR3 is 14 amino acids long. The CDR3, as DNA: TGTGCCAGCAGTTACAACGGGGGGACTAGCGAACAGTTCTTC. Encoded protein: CASSYNGGTSEQFF.

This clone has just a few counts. The CDR3 DNA follows: TGTGCCAGCAGTTGGGGGGGGGAGACCCAGTACTTC. This translates into CASSWGGETQYF. This chain uses TRBV28 with TRBJ2-5, with 7 positions matching TRBD2. Germline loops: CDR1 MDHEN, CDR2 SYDVKM. V lost 4 bases to trimming and J lost 5 bases; unmatched junction nucleotides: 1. The CDR3 extends over 12 amino acids.

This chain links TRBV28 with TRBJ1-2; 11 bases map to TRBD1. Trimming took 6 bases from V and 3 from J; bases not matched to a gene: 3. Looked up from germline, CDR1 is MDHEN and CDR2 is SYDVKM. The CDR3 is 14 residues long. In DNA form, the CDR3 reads TGTGCCAGCAGAAGGACAGGGGGCGACTATGGCTACACCTTC. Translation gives CASRRTGGDYGYTF.

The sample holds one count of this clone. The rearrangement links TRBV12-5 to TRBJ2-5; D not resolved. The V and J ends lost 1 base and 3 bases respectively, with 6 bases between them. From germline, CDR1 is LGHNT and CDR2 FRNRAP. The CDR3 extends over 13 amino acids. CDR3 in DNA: TGTGCTAGTGGTTTGGGTGGTAAAGAGACCCAGTACTTC. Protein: CASGLGGKETQYF.

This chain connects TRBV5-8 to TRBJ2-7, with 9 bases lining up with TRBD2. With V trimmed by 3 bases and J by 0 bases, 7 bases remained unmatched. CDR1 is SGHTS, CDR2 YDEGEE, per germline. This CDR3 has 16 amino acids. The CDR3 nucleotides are TGTGCCAGCAGCTCGGCGGGGGGGGCTCCCTCCTACGAGCAGTACTTC. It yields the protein CASSSAGGAPSYEQYF.

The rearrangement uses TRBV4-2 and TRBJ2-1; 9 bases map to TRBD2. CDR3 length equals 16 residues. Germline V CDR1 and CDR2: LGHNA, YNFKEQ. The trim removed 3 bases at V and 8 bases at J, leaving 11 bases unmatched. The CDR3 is CASSHLGRGGIDEQFF. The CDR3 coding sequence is TGTGCCAGCAGCCATTTAGGGCGGGGGGGCATCGATGAGCAGTTCTTC.

The CDR3, as DNA: TGTGCCAGCAGTTACTCGCCGGGCCCTGATAATGAAAAACTGTTTTTT. It yields the protein CASSYSPGPDNEKLFF. This chain uses TRBV6-5 with TRBJ1-4, with D unresolved. In germline, CDR1 is MNHEY, CDR2 SVGAGI. The CDR3 totals 16 residues. V gave up 0 bases and J gave up 4 bases, with 12 bases separating them.